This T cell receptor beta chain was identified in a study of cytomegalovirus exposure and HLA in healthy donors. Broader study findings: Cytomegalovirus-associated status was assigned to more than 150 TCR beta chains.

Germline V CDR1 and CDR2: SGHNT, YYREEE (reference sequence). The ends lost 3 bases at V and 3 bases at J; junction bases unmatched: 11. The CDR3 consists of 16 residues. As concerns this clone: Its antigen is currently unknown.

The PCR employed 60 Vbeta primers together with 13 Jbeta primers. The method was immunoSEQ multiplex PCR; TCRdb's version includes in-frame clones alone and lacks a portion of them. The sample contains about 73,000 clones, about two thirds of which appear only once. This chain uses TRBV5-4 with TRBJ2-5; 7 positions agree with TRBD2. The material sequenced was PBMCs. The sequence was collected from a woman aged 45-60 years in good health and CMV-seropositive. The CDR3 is CASSSKRGGVEETQYF. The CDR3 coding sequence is TGTGCCAGCAGCTCGAAGCGGGGAGGGGTAGAAGAGACCCAGTACTTC.